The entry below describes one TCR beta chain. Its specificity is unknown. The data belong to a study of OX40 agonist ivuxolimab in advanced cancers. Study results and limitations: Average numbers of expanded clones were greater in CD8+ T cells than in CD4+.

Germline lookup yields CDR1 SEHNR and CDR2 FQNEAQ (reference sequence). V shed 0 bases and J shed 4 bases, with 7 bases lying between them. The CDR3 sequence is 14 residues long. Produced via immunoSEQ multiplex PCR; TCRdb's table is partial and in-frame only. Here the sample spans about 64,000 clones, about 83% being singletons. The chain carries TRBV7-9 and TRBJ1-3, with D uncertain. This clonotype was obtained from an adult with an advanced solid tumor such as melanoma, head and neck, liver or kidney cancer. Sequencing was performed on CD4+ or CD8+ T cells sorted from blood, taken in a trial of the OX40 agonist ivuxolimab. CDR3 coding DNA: TGTGCCAGCAGCTTAGCAGAAGAGGGAAACACCATATATTTT. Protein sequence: CASSLAEEGNTIYF. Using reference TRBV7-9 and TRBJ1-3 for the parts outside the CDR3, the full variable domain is DTGVSQNPRHKITKRGQNVTFRCDPISEHNRLYWYRQTLGQGPEFLTYFQNEAQLEKSRLLSDRFSAERPKGSFSTLEIQRTEQGDSAMYLCASSLAEEGNTIYFGEGSWLTVV.